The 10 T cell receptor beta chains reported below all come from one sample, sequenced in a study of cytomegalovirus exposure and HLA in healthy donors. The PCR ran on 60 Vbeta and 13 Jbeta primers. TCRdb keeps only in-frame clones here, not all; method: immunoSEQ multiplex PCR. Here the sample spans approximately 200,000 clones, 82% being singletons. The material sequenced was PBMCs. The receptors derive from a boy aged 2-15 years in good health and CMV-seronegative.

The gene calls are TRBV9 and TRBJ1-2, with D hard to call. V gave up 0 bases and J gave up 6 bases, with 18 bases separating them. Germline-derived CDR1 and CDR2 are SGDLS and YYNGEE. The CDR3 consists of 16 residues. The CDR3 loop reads CASSVDFSGGNHGYTF. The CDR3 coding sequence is TGTGCCAGCAGCGTAGATTTCTCGGGAGGGAACCATGGCTACACCTTC. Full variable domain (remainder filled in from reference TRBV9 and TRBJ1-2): DSGVTQTPKHLITATGQRVTLRCSPRSGDLSVYWYQQSLDQGLQFLIQYYNGEERAKGNILERFSAQQFPDLHSELNLSSLELGDSALYFCASSVDFSGGNHGYTFGSGTRLTVV.

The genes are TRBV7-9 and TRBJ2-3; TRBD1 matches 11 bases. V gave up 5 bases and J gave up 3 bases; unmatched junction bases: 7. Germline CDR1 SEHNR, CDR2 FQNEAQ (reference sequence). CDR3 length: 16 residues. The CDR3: CASSPWTGGWTDTQYF. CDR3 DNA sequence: TGTGCCAGCAGCCCATGGACAGGGGGCTGGACAGATACGCAGTATTTT.

The CDR3 nucleotides are TGTGCCAGCAGCTTAGCCAGGGGGAAAGGAGGGTTCTTC. The encoded protein is CASSLARGKGGFF. V usage is TRBV7-9 and J usage is TRBJ2-1; TRBD1 matches at 7 bases. This CDR3 comprises 13 residues. Germline loops: CDR1 SEHNR, CDR2 FQNEAQ (reference sequence). Trimming at V came to 0 bases and at J to 15 bases, leaving 8 bases not matched to a gene.

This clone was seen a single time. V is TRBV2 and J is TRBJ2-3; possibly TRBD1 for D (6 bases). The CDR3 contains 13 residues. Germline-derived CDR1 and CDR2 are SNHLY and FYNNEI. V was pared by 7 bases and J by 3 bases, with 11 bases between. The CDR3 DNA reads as TGTGCCAGCATGGGGGCCCGGACAGATACGCAGTATTTT. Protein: CASMGARTDTQYF.

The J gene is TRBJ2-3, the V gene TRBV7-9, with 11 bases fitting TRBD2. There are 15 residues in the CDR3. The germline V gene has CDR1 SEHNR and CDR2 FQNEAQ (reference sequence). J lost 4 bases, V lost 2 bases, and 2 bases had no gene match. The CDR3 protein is CASSLLAGGSDTQYF. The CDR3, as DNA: TGTGCCAGCAGCTTACTAGCGGGGGGTTCAGATACGCAGTATTTT.

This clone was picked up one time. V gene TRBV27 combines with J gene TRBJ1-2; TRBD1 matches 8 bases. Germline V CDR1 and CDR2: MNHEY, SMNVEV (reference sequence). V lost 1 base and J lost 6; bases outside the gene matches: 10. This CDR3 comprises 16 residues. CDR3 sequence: CASSLYRTGTKDGYTF. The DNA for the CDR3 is TGTGCCAGCAGTTTATATCGGACAGGGACTAAGGATGGCTACACCTTC.

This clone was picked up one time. CDR3 amino acids: CASSLGGREKGNTIYF. CDR3 coding DNA: TGTGCCAGCAGCTTAGGTGGCCGGGAGAAGGGAAACACCATATATTTT. The chain uses TRBV7-2 and TRBJ1-3; D call uncertain. In germline, CDR1 is SGHTA, CDR2 FQGNSA. This CDR3 spans 16 amino acids. V was clipped by 1 base and J by 4 bases, with 14 bases between them.

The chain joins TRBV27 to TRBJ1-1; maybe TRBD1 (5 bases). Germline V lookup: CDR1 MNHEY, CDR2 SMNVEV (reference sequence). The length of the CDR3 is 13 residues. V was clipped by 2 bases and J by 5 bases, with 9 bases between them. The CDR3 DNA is TGTGCCAGCAGTTTAATGCCAGGGACTGAAGCTTTCTTT. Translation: CASSLMPGTEAFF.

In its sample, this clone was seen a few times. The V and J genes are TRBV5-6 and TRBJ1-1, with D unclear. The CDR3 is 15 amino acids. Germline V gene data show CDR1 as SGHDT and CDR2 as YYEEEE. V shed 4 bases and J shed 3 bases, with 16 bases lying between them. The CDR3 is CASSRGIGRYTEAFF. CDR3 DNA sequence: TGTGCCAGCAGCCGAGGGATAGGGAGGTACACTGAAGCTTTCTTT. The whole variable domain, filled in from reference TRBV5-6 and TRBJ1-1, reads DAGVTQSPTHLIKTRGQQVTLRCSPKSGHDTVSWYQQALGQGPQFIFQYYEEEERQRGNFPDRFSGHQFPNYSSELNVNALLLGDSALYLCASSRGIGRYTEAFFGQGTRLTVV.

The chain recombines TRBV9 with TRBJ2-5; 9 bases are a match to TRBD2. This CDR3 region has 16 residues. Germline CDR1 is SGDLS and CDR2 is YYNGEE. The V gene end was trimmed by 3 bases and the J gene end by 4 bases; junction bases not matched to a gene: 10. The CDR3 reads CASSARAGGLGETQYF. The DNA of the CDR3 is TGTGCCAGCAGCGCTCGAGCGGGGGGATTGGGAGAGACCCAGTACTTC.